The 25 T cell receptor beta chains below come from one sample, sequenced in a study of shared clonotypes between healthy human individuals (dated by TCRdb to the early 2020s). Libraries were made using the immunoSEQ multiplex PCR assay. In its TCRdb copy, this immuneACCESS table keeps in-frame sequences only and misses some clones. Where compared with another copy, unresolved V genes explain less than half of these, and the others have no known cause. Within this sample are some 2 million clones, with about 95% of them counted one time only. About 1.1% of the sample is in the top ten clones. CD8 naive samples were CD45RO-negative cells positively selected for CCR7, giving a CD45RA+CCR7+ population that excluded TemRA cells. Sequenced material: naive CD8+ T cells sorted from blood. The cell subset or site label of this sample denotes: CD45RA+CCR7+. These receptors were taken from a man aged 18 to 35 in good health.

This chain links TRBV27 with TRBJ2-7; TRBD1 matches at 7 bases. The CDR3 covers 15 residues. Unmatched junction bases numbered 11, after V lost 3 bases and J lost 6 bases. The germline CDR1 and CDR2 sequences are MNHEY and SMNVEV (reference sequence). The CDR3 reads CASSFTGVLGAEQYF. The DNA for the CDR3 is TGTGCCAGCAGTTTCACAGGGGTGTTGGGTGCCGAGCAGTACTTC.

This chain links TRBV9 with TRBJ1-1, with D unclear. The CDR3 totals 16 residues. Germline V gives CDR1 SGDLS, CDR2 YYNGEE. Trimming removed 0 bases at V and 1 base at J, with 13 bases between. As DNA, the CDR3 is TGTGCCAGCAGCGTAGAGGGAACTCAGCCGAACACTGAAGCTTTCTTT. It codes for CASSVEGTQPNTEAFF. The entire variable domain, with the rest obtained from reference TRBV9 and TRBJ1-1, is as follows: DSGVTQTPKHLITATGQRVTLRCSPRSGDLSVYWYQQSLDQGLQFLIQYYNGEERAKGNILERFSAQQFPDLHSELNLSSLELGDSALYFCASSVEGTQPNTEAFFGQGTRLTVV.

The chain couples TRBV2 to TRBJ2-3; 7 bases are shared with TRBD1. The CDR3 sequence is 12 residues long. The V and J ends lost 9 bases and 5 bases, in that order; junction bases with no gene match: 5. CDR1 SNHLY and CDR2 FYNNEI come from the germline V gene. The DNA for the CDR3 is TGTGCCAGTCCCACAGGGGAAGATACGCAGTATTTT. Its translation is CASPTGEDTQYF.

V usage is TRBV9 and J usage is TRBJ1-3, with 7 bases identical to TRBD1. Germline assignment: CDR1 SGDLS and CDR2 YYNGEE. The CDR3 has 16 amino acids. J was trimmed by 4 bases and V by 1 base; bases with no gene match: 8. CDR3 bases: TGTGCCAGCAGCGTATGGCAGGGGGTCCCCGGAAACACCATATATTTT. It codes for CASSVWQGVPGNTIYF.

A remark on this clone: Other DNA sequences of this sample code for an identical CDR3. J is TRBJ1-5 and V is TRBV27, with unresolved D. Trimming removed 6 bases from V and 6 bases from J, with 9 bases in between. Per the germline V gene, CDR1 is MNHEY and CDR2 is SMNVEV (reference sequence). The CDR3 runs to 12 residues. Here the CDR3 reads CASSIIGQPQHF. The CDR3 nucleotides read TGTGCCAGCAGCATAATAGGTCAGCCCCAGCATTTT.

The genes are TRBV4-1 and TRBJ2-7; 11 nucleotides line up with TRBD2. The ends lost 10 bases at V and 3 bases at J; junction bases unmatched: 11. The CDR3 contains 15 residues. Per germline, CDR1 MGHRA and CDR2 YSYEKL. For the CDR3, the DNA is TGCGCCACCTCCAGACTAGCGGGGCTACTCTACGAGCAGTACTTC. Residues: CATSRLAGLLYEQYF.

The CDR3 here is CSVEEGRGSYEQYF. The CDR3 DNA reads TGCAGCGTTGAGGAAGGACGAGGGTCTTACGAGCAGTACTTC. J is TRBJ2-7 and V is TRBV29-1, with D possibly being TRBD2 (5 bases). CDR3 length: 14 amino acids. Trimming took off 3 bases at V and 4 bases at J, with 16 bases between the two ends. In germline, CDR1 is SQVTM, CDR2 ANQGSEA.

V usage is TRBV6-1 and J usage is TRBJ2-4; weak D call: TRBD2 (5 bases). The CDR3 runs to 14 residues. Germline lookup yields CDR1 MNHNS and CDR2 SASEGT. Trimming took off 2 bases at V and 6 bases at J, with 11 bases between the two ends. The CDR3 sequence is CASSETTEGNIQYF. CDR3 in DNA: TGTGCCAGCAGTGAAACTACAGAGGGAAACATTCAGTACTTC.

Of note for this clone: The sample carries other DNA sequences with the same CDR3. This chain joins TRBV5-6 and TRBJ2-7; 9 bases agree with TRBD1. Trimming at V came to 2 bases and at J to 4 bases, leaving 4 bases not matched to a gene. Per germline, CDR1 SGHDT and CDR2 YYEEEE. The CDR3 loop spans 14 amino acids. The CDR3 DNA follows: TGTGCCAGCAGCTTAGGGACAGGGCTTTACGAGCAGTACTTC. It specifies CASSLGTGLYEQYF.

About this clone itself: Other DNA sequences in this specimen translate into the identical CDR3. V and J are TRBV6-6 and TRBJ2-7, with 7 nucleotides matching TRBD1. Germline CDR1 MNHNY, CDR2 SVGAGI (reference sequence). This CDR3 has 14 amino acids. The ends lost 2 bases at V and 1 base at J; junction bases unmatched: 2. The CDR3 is CASSYGGQSYEQYF. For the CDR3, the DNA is TGTGCCAGCAGTTACGGGGGACAGTCCTACGAGCAGTACTTC.

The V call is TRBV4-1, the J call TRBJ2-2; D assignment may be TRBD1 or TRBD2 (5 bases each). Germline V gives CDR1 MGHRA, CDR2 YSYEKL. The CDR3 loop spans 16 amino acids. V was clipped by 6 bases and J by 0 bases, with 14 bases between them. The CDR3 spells CASSLIRDANTGELFF. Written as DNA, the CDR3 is TGCGCCAGCAGTCTAATCCGGGACGCGAACACCGGGGAGCTGTTTTTT.

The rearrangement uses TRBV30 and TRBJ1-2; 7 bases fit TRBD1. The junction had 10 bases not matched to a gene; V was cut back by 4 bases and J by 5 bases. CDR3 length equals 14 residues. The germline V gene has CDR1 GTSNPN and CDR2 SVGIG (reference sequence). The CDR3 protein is CAWIQGTGDYGYTF. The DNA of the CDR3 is TGTGCCTGGATCCAGGGAACAGGGGATTATGGCTACACCTTC.

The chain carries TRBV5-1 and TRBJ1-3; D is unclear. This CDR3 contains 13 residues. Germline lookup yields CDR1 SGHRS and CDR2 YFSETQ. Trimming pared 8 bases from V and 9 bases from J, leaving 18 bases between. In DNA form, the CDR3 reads TGCGCCAGTCCGGACGCCTGCTGGGGCACCATATATTTT. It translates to CASPDACWGTIYF. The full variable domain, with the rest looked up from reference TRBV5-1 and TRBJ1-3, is KAGVTQTPRYLIKTRGQQVTLSCSPISGHRSVSWYQQTPGQGLQFLFEYFSETQRNKGNFPGRFSGRQFSNSRSEMNVSTLELGDSALYLCASPDACWGTIYFGEGSWLTVV.

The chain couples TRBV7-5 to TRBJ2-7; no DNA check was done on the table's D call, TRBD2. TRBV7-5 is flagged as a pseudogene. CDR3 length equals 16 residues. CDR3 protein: CARSCRGGGMRHEQYF. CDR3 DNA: TGTGCCAGAAGCTGCCGCGGGGGGGGAATGCGCCACGAGCAGTACTTC.

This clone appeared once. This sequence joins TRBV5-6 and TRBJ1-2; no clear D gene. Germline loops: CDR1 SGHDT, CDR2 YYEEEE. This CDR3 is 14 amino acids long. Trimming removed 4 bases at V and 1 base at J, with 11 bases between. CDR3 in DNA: TGTGCCAGCAGCATCGACGACGGTAACTATGGCTACACCTTC. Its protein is CASSIDDGNYGYTF.

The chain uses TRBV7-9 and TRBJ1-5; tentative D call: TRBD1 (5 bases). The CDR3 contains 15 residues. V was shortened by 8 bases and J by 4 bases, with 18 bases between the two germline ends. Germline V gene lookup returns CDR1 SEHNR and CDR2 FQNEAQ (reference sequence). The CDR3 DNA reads TGTGCCAGCTCACAGTCTGCGTGGGGGAATCAGCCCCAGCATTTT. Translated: CASSQSAWGNQPQHF.

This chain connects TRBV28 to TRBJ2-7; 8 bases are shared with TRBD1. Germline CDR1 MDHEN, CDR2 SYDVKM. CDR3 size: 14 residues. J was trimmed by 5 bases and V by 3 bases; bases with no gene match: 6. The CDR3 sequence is CASSFQGAFDEQYF. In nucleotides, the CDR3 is TGTGCCAGCAGTTTCCAGGGGGCGTTTGACGAGCAGTACTTC.

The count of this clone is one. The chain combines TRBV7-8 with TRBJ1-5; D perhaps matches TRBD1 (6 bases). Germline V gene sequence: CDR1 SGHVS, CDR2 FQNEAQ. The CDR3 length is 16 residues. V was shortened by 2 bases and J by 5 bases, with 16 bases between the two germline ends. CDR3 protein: CASSLRDRWEDQPQHF. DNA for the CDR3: TGTGCCAGCAGCTTAAGAGACAGGTGGGAGGATCAGCCCCAGCATTTT.

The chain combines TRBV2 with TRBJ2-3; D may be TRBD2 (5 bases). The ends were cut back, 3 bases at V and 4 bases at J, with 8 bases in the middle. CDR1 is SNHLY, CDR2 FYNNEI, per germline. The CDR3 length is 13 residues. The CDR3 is CASSDGEPDTQYF. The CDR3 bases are TGTGCCAGCAGTGACGGGGAACCAGATACGCAGTATTTT.

The CDR3 here is CASGLVPDSTTCQYF. The CDR3 DNA reads as TGTGCTAGTGGTTTGGTACCAGACTCCACGACTTGCCAGTATTTT. The chain employs TRBV12-5 and TRBJ2-3; no firm D call. This CDR3 has 15 residues. The V gene lost 0 bases and the J gene lost 12 bases, with 19 bases spanning the gap. Germline CDR1 reads LGHNT; CDR2 reads FRNRAP. Full variable domain (missing parts from reference TRBV12-5 and TRBJ2-3): DARVTQTPRHKVTEMGQEVTMRCQPILGHNTVFWYRQTMMQGLELLAYFRNRAPLDDSGMPKDRFSAEMPDATLATLKIQPSEPRDSAVYFCASGLVPDSTTCQYFGPGTRLTVL.

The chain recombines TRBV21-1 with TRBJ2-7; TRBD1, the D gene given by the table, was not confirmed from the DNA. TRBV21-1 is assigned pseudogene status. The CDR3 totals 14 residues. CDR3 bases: TGTGCCAGCAGCTCGACAGGGGGTATCAACGAGCAGTACTTC. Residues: CASSSTGGINEQYF.

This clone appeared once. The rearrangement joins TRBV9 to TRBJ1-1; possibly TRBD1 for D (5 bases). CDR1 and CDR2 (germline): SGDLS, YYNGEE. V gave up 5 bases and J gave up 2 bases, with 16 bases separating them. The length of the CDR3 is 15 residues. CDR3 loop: CASSPGYGINTEAFF. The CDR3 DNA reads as TGTGCCAGCAGTCCAGGGTACGGGATAAACACTGAAGCTTTCTTT.

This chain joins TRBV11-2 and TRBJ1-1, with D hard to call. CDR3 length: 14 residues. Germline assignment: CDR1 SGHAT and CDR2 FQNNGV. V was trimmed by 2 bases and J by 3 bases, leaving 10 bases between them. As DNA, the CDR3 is TGTGCCAGCAGCTTACGTGCGGGCTACACTGAAGCTTTCTTT. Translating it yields CASSLRAGYTEAFF.

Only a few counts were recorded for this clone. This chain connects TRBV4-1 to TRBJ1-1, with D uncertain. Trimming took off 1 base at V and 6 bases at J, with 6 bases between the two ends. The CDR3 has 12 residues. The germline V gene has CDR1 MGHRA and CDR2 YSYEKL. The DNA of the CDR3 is TGCGCCAGCAGCCAAGTCAAGTCTGAAGCTTTCTTT. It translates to CASSQVKSEAFF.

Here the CDR3 DNA reads TGTGCCAGTAGTATGATGGGGGGCACTGAAGCTTTCTTT. Its translation: CASSMMGGTEAFF. The genes are TRBV19 and TRBJ1-1; D possibly corresponds to TRBD1 (5 bases). CDR3 length: 13 residues. CDR1 and CDR2 (germline): LNHDA, SQIVND (reference sequence). V lost 3 bases and J 4 bases, leaving 9 bases between the germline ends.